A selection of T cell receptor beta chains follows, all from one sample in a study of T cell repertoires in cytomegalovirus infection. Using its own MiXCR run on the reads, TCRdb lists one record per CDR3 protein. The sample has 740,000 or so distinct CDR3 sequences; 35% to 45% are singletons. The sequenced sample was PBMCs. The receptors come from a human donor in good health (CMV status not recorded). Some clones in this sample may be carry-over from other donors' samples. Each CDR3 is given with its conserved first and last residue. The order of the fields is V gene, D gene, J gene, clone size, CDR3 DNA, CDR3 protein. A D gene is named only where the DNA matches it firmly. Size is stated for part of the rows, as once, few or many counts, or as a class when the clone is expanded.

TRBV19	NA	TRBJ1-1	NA	TGTGCCAGTAGTATCGCAGTAGGTACTGAAGCTTTCTTT	CASSIAVGTEAFF
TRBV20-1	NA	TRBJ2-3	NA	TGCAGTGCGGCCCGAAGGGGAGTAGGCACAGATACGCAGTATTTT	CSAARRGVGTDTQYF
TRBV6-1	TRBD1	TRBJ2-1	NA	TGTGCCAGCAATTTGGGACAGTTACTTACCTACAATGAGCAGTTCTTC	CASNLGQLLTYNEQFF
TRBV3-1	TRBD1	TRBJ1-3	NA	TGTGCCAGCAGCGACAGGGGATCCCTCCGTTTTGGAAACACCATATATTTT	CASSDRGSLRFGNTIYF
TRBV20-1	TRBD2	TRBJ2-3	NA	TGCAGTGCTAGGGGGGGGGTGGGCACAGATACGCAGTATTTT	CSARGGVGTDTQYF
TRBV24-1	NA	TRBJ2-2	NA	TGTGCCACCAGTGATTTAGTCGGGGAGCTGTTTTTT	CATSDLVGELFF
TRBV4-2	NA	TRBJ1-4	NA	TGTGCCAGCATCCAAGATGGGTCAGACGGGAAACTTTTTTTT	CASIQDGSDGKLFF
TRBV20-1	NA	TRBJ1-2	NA	TGCAGTGCTAGTCGGGTAGGGGGCTACACCTTC	CSASRVGGYTF
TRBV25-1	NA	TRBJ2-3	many	TGTGCCAGCAGTGACGGGAGCGGGAGCACAGATACGCAGTATTTT	CASSDGSGSTDTQYF
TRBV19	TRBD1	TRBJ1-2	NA	TGTGCCAGTAGTATCCCAGGGGGCGACTATGGCTACACCTTC	CASSIPGGDYGYTF
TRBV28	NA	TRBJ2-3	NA	TGTGCCAGCAGTCCATCTGTCTCGGATACGCAGTATTTT	CASSPSVSDTQYF
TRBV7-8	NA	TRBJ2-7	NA	TGTGCCAGCAGCTTGACCGCAGGGGCCCTCTCCTACGAGCAGTACTTC	CASSLTAGALSYEQYF
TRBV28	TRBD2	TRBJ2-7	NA	TGTGCCAGCAGTTTATCTAACGGGCGGGAGGCTCTCAAGCAGTACTTC	CASSLSNGREALKQYF
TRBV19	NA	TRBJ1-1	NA	TGTGCCACCACCGGGACCGCACCGAACACTGAAGCTTTCTTT	CATTGTAPNTEAFF
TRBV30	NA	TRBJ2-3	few	TGTGCCTGGAGTCACACACCCACCGCAGATACGCAGTATTTT	CAWSHTPTADTQYF
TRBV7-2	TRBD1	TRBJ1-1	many	TGTGCCAGCAGCCCTGTGACAGGGGTGAACACTGAAGCTTTCTTT	CASSPVTGVNTEAFF
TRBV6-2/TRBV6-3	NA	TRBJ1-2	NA	TGTGCCAGCAGTTTTGACACAGGACTACGAGGCTACACCTTC	CASSFDTGLRGYTF
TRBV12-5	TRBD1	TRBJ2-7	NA	TGTGCTAGTGGCCGGGACAGGGCCGAGCAGTACTTC	CASGRDRAEQYF
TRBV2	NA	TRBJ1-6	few	TGTGCCAGCAGTGGTTACAGAGGGGAAGGACGATCACCCCTCCACTTT	CASSGYRGEGRSPLHF
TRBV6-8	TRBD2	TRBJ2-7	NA	TGTGCCAGCAGTTCGACTAGCGGGGGCTACGTGCAGTACTTC	CASSSTSGGYVQYF
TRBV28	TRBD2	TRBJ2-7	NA	TGTGCCAGCAGTTTCCAAGTACTAGCGGGAGACCACGAGCAGTACTTC	CASSFQVLAGDHEQYF
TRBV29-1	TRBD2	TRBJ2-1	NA	TGCAGCGTTGAGTTGGGGAGGGCCGAAGAGCAGTTCTTC	CSVELGRAEEQFF
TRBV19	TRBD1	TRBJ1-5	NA	TGTGCCAGTAGTATACAGGGGGTTGATCAGCCCCAGCATTTT	CASSIQGVDQPQHF
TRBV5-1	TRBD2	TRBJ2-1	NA	TGCGCCAGCAGCTTGGTGGGACTAGTTGACAATGAGCAGTTCTTC	CASSLVGLVDNEQFF
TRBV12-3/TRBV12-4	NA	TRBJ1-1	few	TGTGCCAGCAGCCCGGAACAGTATCTAGGAGAAGCTTTTTTT	CASSPEQYLGEAFF
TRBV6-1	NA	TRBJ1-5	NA	TGTGCCAGCAGTCACAGGGTAGAGGACCAGCCCCAGCATTTT	CASSHRVEDQPQHF
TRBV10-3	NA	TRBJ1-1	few	TGTGCCATCAGAAAGGGACAAGTGAACACTGAAGCTTTCTTT	CAIRKGQVNTEAFF
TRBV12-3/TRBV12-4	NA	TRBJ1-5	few	TGTGCCAGCAGAGGGCATTGGGTTAGCAATCAGCCCCAGCATTTT	CASRGHWVSNQPQHF
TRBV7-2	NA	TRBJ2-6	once	TGTGCCAGCAGCCGCGGACAGATCATCTCTTGGGCCAACGTCCTGACTTTC	CASSRGQIISWANVLTF
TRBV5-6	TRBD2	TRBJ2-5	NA	TGTGCCAGCAGCCCAACGATAGCGGGAGTGAGGGCGGAGACCCAGTACTTC	CASSPTIAGVRAETQYF
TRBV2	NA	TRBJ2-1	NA	TGTGCCAGCAGTGTGACCCCCTACAATGAGCAGTTCTTC	CASSVTPYNEQFF
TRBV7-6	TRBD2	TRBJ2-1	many	TGTGCCAGCAGCCTCCTGGTAGCGGGAGGTATAGCTAACAATGAGCAGTTCTTC	CASSLLVAGGIANNEQFF
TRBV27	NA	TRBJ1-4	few	TGTGCCAGCAGTTCCCATGGGCAGGTTGACGAAAAACTGTTTTTT	CASSSHGQVDEKLFF
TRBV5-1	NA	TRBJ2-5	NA	TGCGCCAGCAGCTTGGAGGGCAGCCCCGTCGAGACCCAGTACTTC	CASSLEGSPVETQYF
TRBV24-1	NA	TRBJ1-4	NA	TGTGCCACCAGTGACCCCAGGGCAACTAATGAAAAACTGTTTTTT	CATSDPRATNEKLFF
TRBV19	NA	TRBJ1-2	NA	TGTGCCAGTAGTATCGCCACTGATAACTATGGCTACACCTTC	CASSIATDNYGYTF
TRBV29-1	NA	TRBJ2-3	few	TGCAGCGTTGAACTTGGCGGGGCCGTCACAGATACGCAGTATTTT	CSVELGGAVTDTQYF
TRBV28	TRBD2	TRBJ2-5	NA	TGTGCCAGCAGTTCACTAGCGGCACAAGAGACCCAGTACTTC	CASSSLAAQETQYF
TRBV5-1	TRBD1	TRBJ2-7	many	TGTGCCAGCAGCTTAGGACAGGGGATTACCTACGAGCAGTACTTC	CASSLGQGITYEQYF
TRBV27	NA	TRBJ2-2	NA	TGTGCCAGCAGCCGACTAGACGGTATCGGGAACACCGGGGAGCTGTTTTTT	CASSRLDGIGNTGELFF
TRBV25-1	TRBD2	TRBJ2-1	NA	TGTGCCAGCAGTCTAGCGGGCGAGGGGTTCTTC	CASSLAGEGFF
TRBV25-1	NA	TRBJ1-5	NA	TGTGCCGGCAAAGCGTATAGCAATCAGCCCCAGCATTTT	CAGKAYSNQPQHF
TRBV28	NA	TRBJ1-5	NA	TGTGCCAGCAGTTTGGAACAGTCCCATCAGCCCCAGCATTTT	CASSLEQSHQPQHF
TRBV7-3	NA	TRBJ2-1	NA	TGTGCCAGCAGTTCTAGACAGGGAAGGGCGGGAGCGGCGTACAATGAGCAGTTCTTC	CASSSRQGRAGAAYNEQFF
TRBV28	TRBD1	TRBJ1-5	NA	TGTGCCAGCAGCTCGGACAGGGGGAGACAGCCCCAGCATTTT	CASSSDRGRQPQHF
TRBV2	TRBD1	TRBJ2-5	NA	TGTGCCAGCAGGCTCGGGACAGGGGGCGTGGAGACCCAGTACTTC	CASRLGTGGVETQYF
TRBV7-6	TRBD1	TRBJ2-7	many	TGTGCCAGCAGCATCCGGGACAGCAACTACGAGCAGTACTTC	CASSIRDSNYEQYF
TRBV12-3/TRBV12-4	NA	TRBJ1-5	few	TGTGCCAGCAGTACTAACGGACCCCTGTACGACAATCAGCCCCAGCATTTT	CASSTNGPLYDNQPQHF
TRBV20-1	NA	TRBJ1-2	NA	TGCAGTGCTAGAGATCGTGGTTGGACGCTCTATGGCTCCCCCTTC	CSARDRGWTLYGSPF
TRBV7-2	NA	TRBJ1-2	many	TGTGCCAGCAGCAGGGCCGCCGGGACCCAAATGAGAGCTAACTATGGCTACACCTTC	CASSRAAGTQMRANYGYTF
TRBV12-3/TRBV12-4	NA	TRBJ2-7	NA	TGTGCCAGCAGTTTAGGGCGGAGCCTAGGGGCCTTGGAGCAGTACTTC	CASSLGRSLGALEQYF
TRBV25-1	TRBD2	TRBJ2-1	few	TGTGCCAGCAGTGATACTAGCGGGAAAGCCTCCTACAATGAGCAGTTCTTC	CASSDTSGKASYNEQFF
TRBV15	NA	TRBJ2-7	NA	TGTGCCACCAGCAGGGACAGCTACGAGCAGTACTTC	CATSRDSYEQYF
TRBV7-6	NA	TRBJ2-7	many	TGTGCCAGCAGCTTAGTAGATCGGACTCCCCAAGCCGAGCAGTACTTC	CASSLVDRTPQAEQYF
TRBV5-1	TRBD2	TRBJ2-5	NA	TGCGCCAGCAGACGAGGCGGGGGGGCCATCGGGCAAGAGACCCAGTACTTC	CASRRGGGAIGQETQYF
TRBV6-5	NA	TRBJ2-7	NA	TGTGCCACGGGTCGATCTGGGTACGAGCAGTACTTC	CATGRSGYEQYF
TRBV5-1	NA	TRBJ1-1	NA	TGCGCCAGCATGAGGGGCACTGAAGCTTTCTTT	CASMRGTEAFF
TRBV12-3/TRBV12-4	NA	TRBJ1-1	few	TGTGCCAGCAGTTCACCACTATCCGGGCCGAACACTGAAGCTTTCTTT	CASSSPLSGPNTEAFF
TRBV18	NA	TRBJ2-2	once	TGTGCCAGCTCAACTCGGGACACCGGGGAGCTGTTTTTT	CASSTRDTGELFF
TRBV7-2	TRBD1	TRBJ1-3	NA	TGTGCCAGCAGCCTAGGCCCAGGGGGCTTAGGAAACACCATATATTTT	CASSLGPGGLGNTIYF